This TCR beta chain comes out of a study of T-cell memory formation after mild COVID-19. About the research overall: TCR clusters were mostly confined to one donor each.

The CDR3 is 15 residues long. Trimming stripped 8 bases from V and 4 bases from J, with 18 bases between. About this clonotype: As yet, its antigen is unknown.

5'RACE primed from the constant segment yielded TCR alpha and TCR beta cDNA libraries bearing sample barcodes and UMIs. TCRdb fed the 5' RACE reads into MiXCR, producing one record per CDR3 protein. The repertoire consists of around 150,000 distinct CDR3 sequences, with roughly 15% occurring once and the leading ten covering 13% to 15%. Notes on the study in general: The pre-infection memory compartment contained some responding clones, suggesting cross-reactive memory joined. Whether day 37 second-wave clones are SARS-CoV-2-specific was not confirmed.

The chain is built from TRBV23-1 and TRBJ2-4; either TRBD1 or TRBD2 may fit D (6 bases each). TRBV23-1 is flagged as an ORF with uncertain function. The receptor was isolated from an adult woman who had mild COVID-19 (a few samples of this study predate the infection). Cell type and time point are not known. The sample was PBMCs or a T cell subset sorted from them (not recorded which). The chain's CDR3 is CASPVGGEAKNIQYF. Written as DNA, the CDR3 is TGCGCCAGCCCCGTCGGGGGCGAAGCGAAAAACATTCAGTACTTC.